This T cell receptor (beta chain) was captured in a study of monozygotic twins with inflammatory bowel disease. The CDR3 has 12 amino acids. Germline assignment: CDR1 SGHRS and CDR2 YFSETQ. TCRdb reprocessed the 5' RACE reads and stores each CDR3 protein as one record, lacking DNA. The listing records 310,000 or so distinct CDR3 sequences. The chain carries TRBV5-1 and TRBJ2-7; the D gene TCRdb calls, TRBD1, cannot be checked with no DNA. The sample comprised blood. The clonotype was recovered from a human donor with ulcerative colitis or Crohn's disease, or a healthy co-twin of an affected twin (not recorded which). CDR3 amino acids: CASSTGDYEQYF.